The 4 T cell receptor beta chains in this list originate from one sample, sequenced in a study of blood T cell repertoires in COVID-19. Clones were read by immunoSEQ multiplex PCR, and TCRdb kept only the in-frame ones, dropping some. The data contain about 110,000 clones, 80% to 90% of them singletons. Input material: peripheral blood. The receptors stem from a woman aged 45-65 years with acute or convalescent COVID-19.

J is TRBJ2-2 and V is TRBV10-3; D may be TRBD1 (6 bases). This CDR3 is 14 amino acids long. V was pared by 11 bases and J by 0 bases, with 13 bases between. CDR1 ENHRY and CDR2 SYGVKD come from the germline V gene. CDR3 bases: TGTGCCGTAAGGGACATCGCGAACACCGGGGAGCTGTTTTTT. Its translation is CAVRDIANTGELFF.

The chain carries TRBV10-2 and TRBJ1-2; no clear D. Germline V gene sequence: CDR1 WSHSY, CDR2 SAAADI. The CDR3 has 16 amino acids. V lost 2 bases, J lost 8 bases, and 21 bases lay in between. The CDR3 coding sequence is TGCGCCAGCAGTGAGAGCAGATTCGGCGGAACTATCGGCTACACCTTC. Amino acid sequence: CASSESRFGGTIGYTF.

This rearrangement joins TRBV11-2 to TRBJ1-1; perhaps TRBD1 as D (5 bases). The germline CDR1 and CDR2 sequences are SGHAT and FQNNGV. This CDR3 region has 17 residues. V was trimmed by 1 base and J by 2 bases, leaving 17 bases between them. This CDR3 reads CASSLVKSYGGNTEAFF. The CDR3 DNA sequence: TGTGCCAGCAGCTTAGTCAAGAGTTACGGGGGTAACACTGAAGCTTTCTTT.

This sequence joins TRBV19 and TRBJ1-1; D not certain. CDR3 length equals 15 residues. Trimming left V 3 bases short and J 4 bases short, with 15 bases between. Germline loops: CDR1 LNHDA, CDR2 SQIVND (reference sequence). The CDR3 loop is CASSMNTAGPTEAFF. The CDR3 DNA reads TGTGCCAGTAGTATGAACACAGCCGGCCCCACTGAAGCTTTCTTT. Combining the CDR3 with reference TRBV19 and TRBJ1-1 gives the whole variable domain DGGITQSPKYLFRKEGQNVTLSCEQNLNHDAMYWYRQDPGQGLRLIYYSQIVNDFQKGDIAEGYSVSREKKESFPLTVTSAQKNPTAFYLCASSMNTAGPTEAFFGQGTRLTVV.